The T cell receptor (beta chain) under discussion was sequenced for a study of control samples from healthy donors and cancer patients. V lost 8 bases, J lost 2 bases, and 10 bases lay in between. The CDR3 contains 12 residues. Germline CDR1 and CDR2: MNHEY and SMNVEV (reference sequence). This table comes from immunoSEQ multiplex PCR, and its TCRdb copy is limited to in-frame clones, with some not included. The sample has tens of thousands of clones, 93% seen once. Sequencing used PBMCs. The rearrangement joins TRBV27 to TRBJ2-7; D perhaps matches TRBD1 (5 bases). The source of this sequence is a woman in her forties with lung cancer. The CDR3 region is CASQGVPYEQYF. The DNA of the CDR3 is TGTGCCAGCCAGGGCGTTCCCTACGAGCAGTACTTC.